A single sample is the source of the 2 T cell receptor beta chains below, sequenced in a study of response to subunit inactivated influenza vaccine. One entry per CDR3 protein results from TCRdb running MiXCR on the RT-PCR reads. The table has approximately 500,000 distinct CDR3 sequences, around a quarter seen once. This same sample was also taken into another study, of T cells expressing NK-cell markers. That paper states: Making the TCR beta cDNA relied on 5'RACE template switching with UMIs.

The material was CD4+ T cells sorted from PBMCs, obtained roughly 12 days after vaccination. The receptors stem from a man aged 45 to 65 who received an inactivated influenza vaccine.

This sequence joins TRBV9 and TRBJ2-5, with 11 bases lining up with TRBD2. CDR1 and CDR2 (germline): SGDLS, YYNGEE. CDR3 length: 16 residues. The V and J ends lost 2 bases and 5 bases, in that order; junction bases with no gene match: 8. This CDR3 is CASSVGVTSGDETQYF. The CDR3 nucleotides are TGTGCCAGCAGCGTGGGAGTGACTAGCGGGGACGAGACCCAGTACTTC. The whole variable domain, remainder taken from reference TRBV9 and TRBJ2-5, is DSGVTQTPKHLITATGQRVTLRCSPRSGDLSVYWYQQSLDQGLQFLIQYYNGEERAKGNILERFSAQQFPDLHSELNLSSLELGDSALYFCASSVGVTSGDETQYFGPGTRLLVL.

The chain uses TRBV5-6 and TRBJ1-6; perhaps TRBD1 as D (6 bases). Germline CDR1 and CDR2: SGHDT and YYEEEE. This CDR3 has 15 amino acids. The germline V and J ends were trimmed by 4 bases and 7 bases, with 15 bases remaining between them. The CDR3 DNA reads as TGTGCCAGCAGCGCAACTGACAGGCTAAATTCACCCCTCCACTTT. It is translated as CASSATDRLNSPLHF.